These T cell receptor beta chains were read from a single sample in a study of T cell responses to AZD1222 COVID-19 vaccine. TCRdb's table, derived via immunoSEQ multiplex PCR, lists solely in-frame clones and lacks some. The sample consists of approximately 130,000 clones, 85% to 95% of them appearing once. This specimen consisted of peripheral blood, obtained on day 0 of AZD1222 vaccination. All receptors come from an adult in good health. CDR3s include the opening cysteine and the closing phenylalanine or tryptophan. Each record gives: V gene, D gene, CDR3 protein. D genes are given only for firm matches.

V: TRBV9; D: TRBD1; CDR3: CASSGDSNEQFF
V: TRBV9; D: -; CDR3: CASSVEQALNTEAFF
V: TRBV4-1; D: -; CDR3: CASSQAYGGGDEKLFF
V: TRBV7-8; D: -; CDR3: CASSLVDSAYEQYF
V: TRBV6-5; D: -; CDR3: CASRNRDDIHYEQYF
V: TRBV3-1/TRBV3-2; D: -; CDR3: CASSHRPPRRYQETQYF
V: TRBV6-6; D: -; CDR3: CASSPPFYTASGNTIYF
V: TRBV4-2; D: TRBD2; CDR3: CASSPAGLAGPSSYNEQFF
V: TRBV28; D: -; CDR3: CASSLATFNSPLHF
V: TRBV6-5; D: -; CDR3: CASWTGTEAFF
V: TRBV4-1; D: -; CDR3: CASSQDVDSLNYGYTF
V: TRBV2; D: -; CDR3: CASRSTGSGETQYF
V: TRBV7-9; D: -; CDR3: CASSYIGGPETQYF
V: TRBV5-1; D: -; CDR3: CASSLVGNTDTQYF
V: TRBV4-1; D: -; CDR3: CASSQVTPSHYGYTF
V: TRBV19; D: TRBD1; CDR3: CASSIRQGSANTEAFF
V: TRBV12-3/TRBV12-4; D: -; CDR3: CASRHNNQPQHF
V: TRBV18; D: -; CDR3: CASSPYLHSTDTQYF
V: TRBV11-2; D: -; CDR3: CASSLAGGRSITQYF
V: TRBV18; D: TRBD1; CDR3: CASSPEQGNYSPLHF
V: TRBV3-1/TRBV3-2; D: TRBD2; CDR3: CASSQDWLAGGLSYNEQFF
V: TRBV4-2; D: -; CDR3: CASSQGQGLITSGNTIYF
V: TRBV18; D: -; CDR3: CASSPGVAGGNQPQHF
V: TRBV6-1; D: -; CDR3: CASSEYEQFF
V: TRBV9; D: -; CDR3: CASSSKMGLGGTQYF
V: TRBV11-2; D: TRBD2; CDR3: CASSLDPGLAGNTGELFF
V: TRBV20-1; D: TRBD1; CDR3: CSADRGEGYTF
V: TRBV19; D: -; CDR3: CASSIDMGALPPLRELFF
V: TRBV6-5; D: TRBD1; CDR3: CASSTRVRGYGYTF
V: TRBV9; D: TRBD1; CDR3: CASSVAGGDREEKLFF
V: TRBV5-1; D: TRBD2; CDR3: CASSLRLAGGNSYNEQFF
V: TRBV7-2; D: -; CDR3: CASSLATRTDTQYF
V: TRBV6-6; D: TRBD1; CDR3: CASNRGSEQYF
V: TRBV18; D: TRBD1; CDR3: CASSPPGTGGAGRNRIKAFF
V: TRBV23-1; D: -; CDR3: CASSQLVNTEAFF
V: TRBV30; D: TRBD1; CDR3: CAWSERTGVTF
V: TRBV7-9; D: -; CDR3: CASSLSGAYGYTF
V: TRBV11-2; D: -; CDR3: CASSLAGEDTEAFF
V: TRBV3-1/TRBV3-2; D: -; CDR3: CASSQGGEATGNTIYF
V: TRBV6-5; D: TRBD1; CDR3: CASSLVTGAGTEAFF
V: TRBV5-1; D: -; CDR3: CASSTIGTPLDEQFF
V: TRBV7-9; D: TRBD2; CDR3: CASSLELAGASYEQYF
V: TRBV18; D: -; CDR3: CASSPPNLGGFTYGYTF
V: TRBV15; D: -; CDR3: CATSRPGTLEEQYF
V: TRBV4-1; D: TRBD1; CDR3: CASSLLQGVGEKLFF
V: TRBV5-4; D: -; CDR3: CASSPPMGLPYGYTF
V: TRBV7-8; D: TRBD1; CDR3: CASRDRGDQPQHF
V: TRBV2; D: -; CDR3: CASGSREAYNEQFF
V: TRBV3-1/TRBV3-2; D: -; CDR3: CASSLLPYEQYF
V: TRBV10-2; D: -; CDR3: CASLRAPALDTEAFF
V: TRBV29-1; D: -; CDR3: CSVDLANYGYTF
V: TRBV27; D: -; CDR3: CASSFGGLNQPQHF
V: TRBV5-1; D: -; CDR3: CASSPDPHRRTNEKLFF
V: TRBV15; D: -; CDR3: CATSRDPRADGYTF
V: TRBV4-1; D: -; CDR3: CASSHPQGKDIAGYGYTF
V: TRBV9; D: -; CDR3: CASSVGGYTEAFF